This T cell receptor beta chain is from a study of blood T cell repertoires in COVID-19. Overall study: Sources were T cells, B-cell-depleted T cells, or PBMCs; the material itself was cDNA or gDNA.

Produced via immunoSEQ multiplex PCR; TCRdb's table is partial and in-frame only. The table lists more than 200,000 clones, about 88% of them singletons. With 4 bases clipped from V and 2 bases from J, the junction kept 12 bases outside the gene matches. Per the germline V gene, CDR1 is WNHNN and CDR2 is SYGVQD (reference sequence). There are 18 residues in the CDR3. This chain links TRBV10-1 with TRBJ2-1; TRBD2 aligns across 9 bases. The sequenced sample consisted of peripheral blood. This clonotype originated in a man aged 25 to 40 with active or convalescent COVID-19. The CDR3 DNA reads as TGCGCCAGCAGTGGGGCCAACCGAGCGGGGGGCACCTACAATGAGCAGTTCTTC. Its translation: CASSGANRAGGTYNEQFF.